The next 29 T cell receptor beta chains were all read from a single sample in a study of T-cell reconstitution after alpha-beta-depleted transplantation in children. Unique molecular identifiers were incorporated when the TCRbeta library was constructed. TCRdb processed the PCR reads anew with MiXCR; each CDR3 protein has one entry. Among about 60,000 distinct CDR3 sequences listed, approximately 46% were seen once. The sequences come from PBMCs, mostly from graft donor cells, collected 360 days after TCRalphabeta/CD19-depleted stem cell transplant. Source of these receptors: a male patient younger than 18 who had a stem cell transplant for acute lymphoblastic leukemia, so the T cells may come from the graft donor.

Only a few counts were recorded for this clonotype. CDR3 protein: CSSARRAGGRTDTQYF. The CDR3 DNA follows: TGCAGCTCGGCGCGGCGAGCGGGGGGTAGAACAGATACGCAGTATTTT. This rearrangement joins TRBV29-1 to TRBJ2-3; the match to TRBD2 covers 9 bases. CDR1 is SQVTM, CDR2 ANQGSEA, per germline. The CDR3 covers 16 residues. Trimming removed 8 bases from V and 3 bases from J; junction bases left unmatched: 15.

The genes are TRBV6-5 and TRBJ2-7; unclear D gene. Trimming left V 0 bases short and J 3 bases short, with 9 bases between. CDR3 length: 14 residues. Germline V lookup: CDR1 MNHEY, CDR2 SVGAGI. CDR3 DNA sequence: TGTGCCAGCAGTTACTCGACAAAGGGCTACGAGCAGTACTTC. Encoded protein: CASSYSTKGYEQYF.

The table lists this clonotype with a few counts. V is TRBV9 and J is TRBJ2-3; 7 bases align to TRBD1. V shed 3 bases, J shed 2 bases, and the junction held 3 bases outside the gene matches. The length of the CDR3 is 14 residues. From germline, CDR1 is SGDLS and CDR2 YYNGEE. The CDR3 DNA reads TGTGCCAGCAGCGCACAGGGGAACACAGATACGCAGTATTTT. Encoded protein: CASSAQGNTDTQYF.

This rearrangement joins TRBV7-3 to TRBJ2-2; D is unclear. The CDR3 loop spans 16 amino acids. V was trimmed by 5 bases and J by 8 bases, leaving 21 bases between them. Germline V CDR1 and CDR2: SGHTA, FQGTGA. The CDR3 region is CASSLARDTQGGELFF. The CDR3 coding sequence is TGTGCCAGCAGCCTGGCCCGAGACACTCAAGGGGGGGAGCTGTTTTTT.

The J gene is TRBJ2-3, the V gene TRBV3-1; D is ambiguous. Trimming pared 4 bases from V and 1 base from J, leaving 9 bases between. CDR1 is LGHDT, CDR2 YNNKEL, per germline (reference sequence). The CDR3 runs 14 residues. The CDR3 sequence is CASSLGPRTDTQYF. CDR3 nucleotides: TGTGCCAGCAGCCTCGGACCCCGCACAGATACGCAGTATTTT.

This chain connects TRBV28 to TRBJ1-2; 8 nucleotides agree with TRBD1. The CDR3 length is 16 residues. With 3 bases clipped from V and 5 bases from J, the junction kept 11 bases outside the gene matches. Germline CDR1 MDHEN, CDR2 SYDVKM. In DNA form, the CDR3 reads TGTGCCAGCAGTTTGAGAGACAGGGGAGTTTGGTATGGCTACACCTTC. Residues: CASSLRDRGVWYGYTF.

The V call is TRBV20-1, the J call TRBJ1-3; D not certain. V shed 3 bases and J shed 8 bases, with 11 bases lying between them. The CDR3 sequence is 12 residues long. Germline V gene sequence: CDR1 DFQATT, CDR2 SNEGSKA (reference sequence). CDR3 coding DNA: TGCAGTGCTAGGGGGTCCTTAGACACCATATATTTT. Its translation is CSARGSLDTIYF.

This clonotype was recorded only once. The chain couples TRBV29-1 to TRBJ2-7; no definite D call. Germline V gene lookup returns CDR1 SQVTM and CDR2 ANQGSEA. The V end lost 2 bases, the J end lost 0 bases, and 11 bases lay between the germline ends. CDR3 length equals 14 residues. CDR3 nucleotide sequence: TGCAGCGTTGAATCTAACGGAAGCTCCTACGAGCAGTACTTC. Translating it yields CSVESNGSSYEQYF.

The chain uses TRBV4-1 and TRBJ2-5, with 14 bases lining up with TRBD2. Germline V gene data show CDR1 as MGHRA and CDR2 as YSYEKL. V shed 4 bases and J 5 bases; nucleotides not matched to a gene: 9. This CDR3 is built from 17 residues. CDR3 region: CASSPPGLAGGGETQYF. The CDR3 DNA follows: TGCGCCAGCAGCCCCCCCGGACTAGCGGGAGGAGGGGAGACCCAGTACTTC.

This clonotype came up many times. The J gene is TRBJ2-1, the V gene TRBV27; 9 positions agree with TRBD2. Germline V lookup: CDR1 MNHEY, CDR2 SMNVEV (reference sequence). The J segment lost 5 bases and the V segment lost 4 bases, leaving 6 bases of the junction unmatched. The CDR3 runs to 15 residues. The CDR3 region is CASSSTRLADNEQFF. The CDR3, as DNA: TGTGCCAGCAGTTCTACTCGACTAGCGGACAATGAGCAGTTCTTC.

This clonotype was counted only a few times. The chain uses TRBV6-2 or TRBV6-3 and TRBJ2-7; D gene unclear. Germline loops: CDR1 MNHEY, CDR2 SVGEGT. This CDR3 has 12 amino acids. The germline V and J ends were trimmed by 4 bases and 1 base, with 5 bases remaining between them. The CDR3 coding sequence is TGTGCCAGCAGTTCTACGTCCTACGAGCAGTACTTC. Its protein product is CASSSTSYEQYF.

This clonotype has more than one count but fewer than ten. The chain combines TRBV4-1 with TRBJ2-7, with 8 bases identical to TRBD2. V dropped 4 bases and J dropped 7; count of bases not matched to a gene: 15. Germline CDR1 reads MGHRA; CDR2 reads YSYEKL. The CDR3 has 16 residues. The CDR3 nucleotides read TGCGCCAGCAGCCCCGGTCCTAGCGGGCCTCTCCGGGAGCAGTACTTC. This gives the protein CASSPGPSGPLREQYF.

V gene TRBV5-1 combines with J gene TRBJ2-1; 13 positions match TRBD2. J was trimmed by 8 bases and V by 4 bases; bases with no gene match: 9. Germline assignment: CDR1 SGHRS and CDR2 YFSETQ. CDR3 length: 16 amino acids. The CDR3 loop reads CASSLMTSGRSDEQFF. In DNA, the CDR3 is TGCGCCAGCAGCCTGATGACTAGCGGGAGGAGTGATGAGCAGTTCTTC.

In this sample, this clonotype turned up a few times. This chain joins TRBV15 and TRBJ2-1; D is uncertain. CDR1 is LNHNV and CDR2 is YYDKDF in the germline V gene (reference sequence). V was trimmed by 5 bases and J by 4 bases, leaving 6 bases between them. This CDR3 contains 12 residues. The chain's CDR3 is CATSRLYNEQFF. The CDR3 coding sequence is TGTGCCACCAGCCGCCTGTACAATGAGCAGTTCTTC.

This clonotype was found many times. V and J are TRBV20-1 and TRBJ2-7; D may be TRBD1 or TRBD2 (6 bases each). The CDR3 contains 14 residues. Germline CDR1 DFQATT, CDR2 SNEGSKA (reference sequence). Trimming left V 0 bases short and J 3 bases short, with 12 bases between. The DNA of the CDR3 is TGCAGTGCTAGAGATGCGGGACACGTCTACGAGCAGTACTTC. Encoded protein: CSARDAGHVYEQYF.

The chain is built from TRBV5-1 and TRBJ2-7; 7 bases fit TRBD2. V dropped 2 bases and J dropped 7; count of bases not matched to a gene: 6. CDR3 size: 13 residues. The germline CDR1 and CDR2 sequences are SGHRS and YFSETQ. The CDR3 bases are TGCGCCAGCAGCTTACGGGAGGTGCGGGAGCAGTACTTC. This encodes CASSLREVREQYF.

The CDR3: CASSLDPDSSYEQYF. The DNA of the CDR3 is TGCGCCAGCAGCTTGGACCCCGACAGTTCCTACGAGCAGTACTTC. The chain recombines TRBV5-1 with TRBJ2-7, with a weak D call TRBD1 (5 bases). Germline V lookup: CDR1 SGHRS, CDR2 YFSETQ. The CDR3 sequence is 15 residues long. Trimming pared 0 bases from V and 1 base from J, leaving 11 bases between. The whole variable domain, remainder taken from reference TRBV5-1 and TRBJ2-7, is KAGVTQTPRYLIKTRGQQVTLSCSPISGHRSVSWYQQTPGQGLQFLFEYFSETQRNKGNFPGRFSGRQFSNSRSEMNVSTLELGDSALYLCASSLDPDSSYEQYFGPGTRLTVT.

The chain couples TRBV7-9 to TRBJ2-7; the match to TRBD2 covers 11 bases. Losses at the gene ends were 1 base for V and 1 base for J; bases not matched to a gene: 3. The length of the CDR3 is 16 residues. Germline lookup yields CDR1 SEHNR and CDR2 FQNEAQ (reference sequence). The CDR3 DNA sequence: TGTGCCAGCAGCTTAGTGGGACTAGCGGTTTCCTACGAGCAGTACTTC. Translation: CASSLVGLAVSYEQYF.

This clonotype was seen only a few times. This chain connects TRBV3-1 to TRBJ1-1; TRBD1 aligns across 8 bases. The CDR3 loop spans 15 amino acids. Trimming at V came to 4 bases and at J to 5 bases, leaving 9 bases not matched to a gene. CDR1 LGHDT and CDR2 YNNKEL come from the germline V gene (reference sequence). CDR3 sequence (DNA): TGTGCCAGCAGCCGGGACAGGACGTGGGGTACTGAAGCTTTCTTT. Translation gives CASSRDRTWGTEAFF. Using reference TRBV3-1 and TRBJ1-1 for the parts outside the CDR3, the full variable domain is DTAVSQTPKYLVTQMGNDKSIKCEQNLGHDTMYWYKQDSKKFLKIMFSYNNKELIINETVPNRFSPKSPDKAHLNLHINSLELGDSAVYFCASSRDRTWGTEAFFGQGTRLTVV.

This clonotype is a singleton in its sample. The gene calls are TRBV5-4 and TRBJ2-4; no firm D call. Trimming took off 0 bases at V and 9 bases at J, with 10 bases between the two ends. The CDR3 extends over 13 amino acids. The V gene's germline CDR1 is SGHNT and CDR2 YYREEE (reference sequence). CDR3 residues: CASSLGQERIQYF. CDR3 sequence (DNA): TGTGCCAGCAGCTTGGGGCAGGAACGCATTCAGTACTTC.

V gene TRBV19 combines with J gene TRBJ2-2; no reliable D call. The CDR3 contains 13 residues. V gave up 5 bases and J gave up 7 bases, with 11 bases separating them. CDR1 and CDR2 from the germline V gene are LNHDA and SQIVND (reference sequence). The CDR3 coding sequence is TGTGCCAGTAGTCCACGTTTCGGCGGGGAGCTGTTTTTT. Its translation is CASSPRFGGELFF.

The gene calls are TRBV3-1 and TRBJ2-7; unclear D gene. CDR3 length: 14 residues. V was shortened by 4 bases and J by 7 bases, with 17 bases between the two germline ends. Germline CDR1 is LGHDT and CDR2 is YNNKEL (reference sequence). The CDR3 DNA reads TGTGCCAGCAGCCCGTGGCGGACCGCGAGAGAGCAGTACTTC. This gives the protein CASSPWRTAREQYF.

About this clonotype: One end of the junction does not line up with germline, which may come from a read error. The chain links TRBV4-3 to TRBJ1-1; 9 bases map to TRBD1. The CDR3 is made up of 15 amino acids. CDR1 is LGHNA and CDR2 is YSLEER in the germline V gene. The CDR3 here is CASSRGTGTNTEALF. In DNA form, the CDR3 reads TGCGCCAGCAGCCGTGGGACAGGGACGAACACTGAAGCTTTGTTT.

This chain connects TRBV12-3 or TRBV12-4 to TRBJ2-3; TRBD2 might be the D (6 bases). The CDR3 covers 11 residues. V lost 6 bases, J lost 14 bases, and 15 bases lay in between. In nucleotides, the CDR3 is TGTGCCAGCAGCTTCGGACTAACCACGTATTTT. Encoded protein: CASSFGLTTYF.

The CDR3 DNA sequence: TGTGCCAGCAGCCGACAGGGGTGGGACAATGAGCAGTTCTTC. Encoded protein: CASSRQGWDNEQFF. The chain is built from TRBV5-6 and TRBJ2-1; TRBD1 agrees at 8 bases. Per germline, CDR1 SGHDT and CDR2 YYEEEE. The CDR3 is made up of 14 amino acids. The trim removed 4 bases at V and 5 bases at J, leaving 5 bases unmatched. Drawing the rest from reference TRBV5-6 and TRBJ2-1, the complete variable domain is DAGVTQSPTHLIKTRGQQVTLRCSPKSGHDTVSWYQQALGQGPQFIFQYYEEEERQRGNFPDRFSGHQFPNYSSELNVNALLLGDSALYLCASSRQGWDNEQFFGPGTRLTVL.

This chain links TRBV6-5 with TRBJ1-4; D perhaps matches TRBD1 (6 bases). The V end lost 6 bases, the J end lost 2 bases, and 13 bases lay between the germline ends. This CDR3 has 15 amino acids. Per germline, CDR1 MNHEY and CDR2 SVGAGI. The CDR3 nucleotides are TGTGCCAGCAGCCACGGGGGGGCCACTAATGAAAAACTGTTTTTT. Translated, it gives CASSHGGATNEKLFF.

The genes are TRBV5-1 and TRBJ2-3; TRBD2 matches 8 bases. The germline CDR1 and CDR2 sequences are SGHRS and YFSETQ. The CDR3 covers 16 residues. With 3 bases clipped from V and 1 base from J, the junction kept 7 bases outside the gene matches. CDR3 loop: CASSWRTSLGTDTQYF. The CDR3 DNA is TGCGCCAGCAGCTGGAGGACTAGCCTTGGCACAGATACGCAGTATTTT.

The genes are TRBV12-3 or TRBV12-4 and TRBJ1-2, with D uncertain. Trimming cost V 6 bases and J 2 bases, with 10 bases left between them. This CDR3 region has 13 residues. The CDR3 sequence: CASSFPDNYGYTF. The CDR3 DNA is TGTGCCAGCAGCTTCCCCGACAACTATGGCTACACCTTC.

This sequence joins TRBV11-2 and TRBJ2-2; no clear D gene. V was trimmed by 2 bases and J by 7 bases, leaving 8 bases between them. Germline-derived CDR1 and CDR2 are SGHAT and FQNNGV. The CDR3 has 13 amino acids. The CDR3 region is CASSLTVNGELFF. CDR3 coding DNA: TGTGCCAGCAGCTTAACCGTGAACGGGGAGCTGTTTTTT.